This T cell receptor (beta chain) was identified in a study of cytomegalovirus exposure and HLA in healthy donors. PCR involved 60 Vbeta and 13 Jbeta primers. Profiled with immunoSEQ multiplex PCR; TCRdb holds only in-frame clones, not every one. The sample shows more than 85,000 clones, less than 80% of them seen only once. The CDR3 loop spans 12 amino acids. Germline V gene sequence: CDR1 MNHEY, CDR2 SVGAGI. The ends were cut back, 6 bases at V and 2 bases at J, with 8 bases in the middle. Turning to this clone: What it binds is unknown.

Study-wide findings and caveats: In an earlier analysis, productive rearrangement rates for most beta V segments clustered near 87% or 30%. Rarity held for most TCR sequences, but there were some public TCRs that occurred in many donors. Common viral pathogens (according to a later analysis) appeared linked to several of the most significant clusters. In a later analysis, V- and J-gene trimming of beta chains associated with a DCLRE1C missense variant, replicated independently.

Sequenced sample: PBMCs. The sequence derives from a middle-aged man in good health and CMV-seronegative. The chain links TRBV6-5 to TRBJ2-7; D is possibly TRBD1 (6 bases). This chain's CDR3 is CASRDRTYEQYF. CDR3 nucleotides: TGTGCCAGCAGGGACAGAACCTACGAGCAGTACTTC.